The T cell receptor beta chain described here comes from a study of cytomegalovirus exposure and HLA in healthy donors. Everyone who donated was a healthy bone marrow donor. Looked up from germline, CDR1 is SGHRS and CDR2 is YFSETQ. The CDR3 contains 16 residues. V shed 0 bases, J shed 1 base, and the junction held 3 bases outside the gene matches. Study conclusions and caveats: As a later analysis showed, a missense DCLRE1C variant was linked to trimming of TCR beta V- and J-genes. Later analysis identified 16,000 or so TCR beta sequences associated with HLA alleles, using a false discovery rate threshold of 0.05.

As to this clone: Its antigen remains unidentified.

60 Vbeta and 13 Jbeta primers were used in PCR. Per the original methods: There were about 80 million unique TCR beta chains by a later count, and around 10 million of them were shared. This table comes from immunoSEQ multiplex PCR, and its TCRdb copy is limited to in-frame clones, with some not included. V, J and clone size were drawn from that table, and D and trimming were deduced from the DNA. The table has 80,000 to 100,000 clones, over 55% seen once. J is TRBJ2-5 and V is TRBV5-1; TRBD2 matches 10 bases. Source material: PBMCs. This TCR derives from a woman aged 18 to 35 in good health and CMV-seropositive. CDR3: CASSLEPSGGQETQYF. DNA for the CDR3: TGCGCCAGCAGCTTGGAACCTAGCGGGGGCCAAGAGACCCAGTACTTC. The full variable domain, completed using reference TRBV5-1 and TRBJ2-5, is KAGVTQTPRYLIKTRGQQVTLSCSPISGHRSVSWYQQTPGQGLQFLFEYFSETQRNKGNFPGRFSGRQFSNSRSEMNVSTLELGDSALYLCASSLEPSGGQETQYFGPGTRLLVL.